Presented here are 9 T cell receptor beta chains from one specimen sequenced in a study of blood T cell repertoires in COVID-19. Produced via immunoSEQ multiplex PCR; TCRdb's table is partial and in-frame only. In the table there are 110,000 to 150,000 clones, around nine tenths of which are singletons. The material sequenced was peripheral blood. All receptors come from a human donor in a cohort sampled during active COVID-19.

This clone was picked up one time. The chain joins TRBV19 to TRBJ2-2; D might be TRBD2 (6 bases). The V end lost 5 bases, the J end lost 6 bases, and 16 bases lay between the germline ends. CDR3 size: 15 residues. Germline lookup yields CDR1 LNHDA and CDR2 SQIVND (reference sequence). The DNA of the CDR3 is TGTGCCAGTAGTGACTATAGGAGGGAAGCCGGGGAGCTGTTTTTT. Protein sequence: CASSDYRREAGELFF.

The gene calls are TRBV2 and TRBJ1-1, with a possible D match to TRBD1 (6 bases). V lost 7 bases, J lost 8 bases, and 14 bases lay in between. Germline lookup yields CDR1 SNHLY and CDR2 FYNNEI. The CDR3 is 12 residues long. The CDR3 spells CASTTDRSEAFF. The DNA of the CDR3 is TGTGCCAGCACCACCGACAGGAGCGAAGCTTTCTTT.

As for this clone: A junction boundary mismatches the germline segment, possibly from a read error. Other DNA variants within this sample encode the same CDR3. V usage is TRBV3-1 (or the pseudogene TRBV3-2) and J usage is TRBJ2-5; tentative D call: TRBD2 (6 bases). CDR3 length: 16 residues. Looked up from germline, CDR1 is LGHDT and CDR2 is YNNKEL (reference sequence). CDR3 in DNA: TGTGCCAGCAGTCAAGACATAGCGGCTTATCGGGAGACCCAGTACTTC. It yields the protein CASSQDIAAYRETQYF.

The gene calls are TRBV7-2 and TRBJ2-3, with 8 bases identical to TRBD2. CDR3 size: 15 residues. Trimming at V came to 1 base and at J to 2 bases, leaving 2 bases not matched to a gene. Germline loops: CDR1 SGHTA, CDR2 FQGNSA. CDR3 region: CASSLGRGATDTQYF. The CDR3 DNA follows: TGTGCCAGCAGCTTAGGGCGGGGGGCCACAGATACGCAGTATTTT.

This clone was observed a few times. The chain joins TRBV6-5 to TRBJ1-4; TRBD1 aligns across 10 bases. This CDR3 contains 13 residues. V trimming: 6 bases; J trimming: 11 bases; junction bases outside the gene matches: 6. The V gene's germline CDR1 is MNHEY and CDR2 SVGAGI. The CDR3 loop is CASSRDRGRKLFF. The CDR3 region has the DNA TGTGCCAGCAGCAGGGACAGGGGAAGGAAACTGTTTTTT.

The V and J genes are TRBV7-3 and TRBJ2-1; 9 bases are shared with TRBD2. Losses at the gene ends were 4 bases for V and 8 bases for J; bases not matched to a gene: 3. Germline CDR1 reads SGHTA; CDR2 reads FQGTGA. The CDR3 runs to 13 residues. The chain's CDR3 is CASSSGLADEQFF. The CDR3, as DNA: TGTGCCAGCAGCTCGGGACTAGCTGATGAGCAGTTCTTC.

The chain employs TRBV11-2 and TRBJ2-7; 12 nucleotides line up with TRBD1. Germline values: CDR1 SGHAT, CDR2 FQNNGV. V lost 5 bases, J lost 3 bases, and 8 bases stayed unmatched. This CDR3 comprises 16 residues. This chain's CDR3 is CASSPIGTGGRYEQYF. Written as DNA, the CDR3 is TGTGCCAGCAGCCCGATCGGGACAGGGGGCCGCTACGAGCAGTACTTC.

Points on this clone: A junction boundary mismatches the germline segment, possibly from a read error. The chain combines TRBV2 with TRBJ2-2; the D gene is possibly TRBD2 (5 bases). Germline V lookup: CDR1 SNHLY, CDR2 FYNNEI. This CDR3 is built from 15 residues. DNA for the CDR3: TGTGCCAGCAGAGAAGGGTCGCGGGTCGCCGGGGAGCTGTTTTTT. Its translation is CASREGSRVAGELFF.

CDR3 residues: CASRLSGTSDYEQYF. The CDR3 region has the DNA TGTGCCAGCAGATTGTCAGGGACATCAGACTACGAGCAGTACTTC. This rearrangement joins TRBV6-5 to TRBJ2-7, with D possibly matching TRBD1 (6 bases). This CDR3 is built from 15 residues. V lost 6 bases, J lost 3 bases, and 18 bases lay in between. The germline gives CDR1 MNHEY, CDR2 SVGAGI.